These 19 T cell receptor beta chains were all obtained from the same sample, sequenced in a study of patients and donors after allogeneic stem cell transplantation. From the RT-PCR reads, TCRdb called clonotypes with MiXCR, one entry per CDR3 protein. In the table there are 200,000 to 250,000 distinct CDR3 sequences, around two fifths of which are singletons. Material for sequencing was blood, either unsorted or a sorted T cell fraction (not recorded which). The receptor set was obtained from a human donor who was either an allogeneic HSCT recipient or a stem cell or donor lymphocyte infusion donor (not recorded which). It is not recorded whose cells these are; they may come from a transplant donor.

The chain uses TRBV29-1 and TRBJ1-6, with D uncertain. CDR1 is SQVTM, CDR2 ANQGSEA, per germline. Trimming removed 2 bases from V and 3 bases from J, with 8 bases in between. The CDR3 has 14 amino acids. CDR3 bases: TGCAGCGTTGAATTTGTCCTCTATAATTCACCCCTCCACTTT. It translates to CSVEFVLYNSPLHF. The entire variable domain, with the rest obtained from reference TRBV29-1 and TRBJ1-6, is as follows: SAVISQKPSRDICQRGTSLTIQCQVDSQVTMMFWYRQQPGQSLTLIATANQGSEATYESGFVIDKFPISRPNLTFSTLTVSNMSPEDSSIYLCSVEFVLYNSPLHFGNGTRLTVT.

The CDR3: CASSSVGGVNSPLHF. In DNA form, the CDR3 reads TGTGCCAGCAGCTCCGTGGGCGGCGTTAATTCACCCCTCCACTTT. This chain links TRBV7-9 with TRBJ1-6; D unresolved. Germline loops: CDR1 SEHNR, CDR2 FQNEAQ (reference sequence). V shed 4 bases and J shed 6 bases, with 13 bases lying between them. CDR3 length equals 15 residues.

CDR3 DNA sequence: TGCAGCGTTGAAGTCGGGAGGCGGGAGACCCAGTACTTC. Encoded protein: CSVEVGRRETQYF. The chain is built from TRBV29-1 and TRBJ2-5; 7 nucleotides match TRBD2. V gave up 1 base and J gave up 5 bases; unmatched junction bases: 4. Per germline, CDR1 SQVTM and CDR2 ANQGSEA. This CDR3 comprises 13 residues. The full variable domain, in which reference TRBV29-1 and TRBJ2-5 provide the parts outside the CDR3, is SAVISQKPSRDICQRGTSLTIQCQVDSQVTMMFWYRQQPGQSLTLIATANQGSEATYESGFVIDKFPISRPNLTFSTLTVSNMSPEDSSIYLCSVEVGRRETQYFGPGTRLLVL.

The rearrangement joins TRBV12-3 or TRBV12-4 to TRBJ1-2, with D uncertain. Trimming shortened V by 3 bases and J by 0 bases, and 11 bases separated the two germline ends. This CDR3 comprises 15 residues. CDR3 in DNA: TGTGCCAGCAGTTTTAGCAGGACCACTAACTATGGCTACACCTTC. It codes for CASSFSRTTNYGYTF.

This clonotype was counted many times. The rearrangement links TRBV12-3 or TRBV12-4 to TRBJ1-2; D gene ambiguous. This CDR3 comprises 14 residues. V dropped 6 bases and J dropped 5 bases, with 16 bases sitting between them. The CDR3 sequence is CASRGFNKGYGYTF. The CDR3 DNA reads as TGTGCCAGCAGAGGGTTCAACAAGGGATATGGCTACACCTTC.

The V gene is TRBV7-9, the J gene TRBJ1-1; D is perhaps TRBD1 (6 bases). Looked up from germline, CDR1 is SEHNR and CDR2 is FQNEAQ (reference sequence). This CDR3 comprises 13 residues. V lost 8 bases, J lost 4 bases, and 14 bases lay in between. CDR3 loop: CASRSGAGTEAFF. Here the CDR3 DNA reads TGTGCCAGCCGGTCGGGGGCTGGCACTGAAGCTTTCTTT.

The chain has TRBV20-1 and TRBJ1-5; no clear D. Trimming left V 3 bases short and J 0 bases short, with 9 bases between. Germline-derived CDR1 and CDR2 are DFQATT and SNEGSKA (reference sequence). This CDR3 spans 14 amino acids. CDR3 nucleotides: TGCAGTGCTAGGCGGACCGATAGCAATCAGCCCCAGCATTTT. Its protein is CSARRTDSNQPQHF.

The V and J genes are TRBV20-1 and TRBJ2-7; D may be TRBD1 or TRBD2 (5 bases each). Germline assignment: CDR1 DFQATT and CDR2 SNEGSKA (reference sequence). The CDR3 contains 13 residues. Trimming pared 6 bases from V and 3 bases from J, leaving 15 bases between. The CDR3 sequence: CSAPGPSNYEQYF. In DNA form, the CDR3 reads TGCAGTGCCCCGGGACCCTCTAACTACGAGCAGTACTTC.

The genes are TRBV10-2 and TRBJ2-3; either TRBD1 or TRBD2 may fit D (5 bases each). Per the germline V gene, CDR1 is WSHSY and CDR2 is SAAADI. The CDR3 is made up of 15 amino acids. V lost 4 bases to trimming and J lost 1 base, with 12 bases between them. CDR3 sequence (DNA): TGCGCCAGCAGTGCCCGACAGAGGGGCACAGATACGCAGTATTTT. This codes for CASSARQRGTDTQYF.

The genes are TRBV7-8 and TRBJ1-2; possibly TRBD1 for D (5 bases). CDR1 is SGHVS, CDR2 FQNEAQ, per germline. V shed 0 bases and J shed 7 bases, with 9 bases lying between them. There are 13 residues in the CDR3. CDR3 DNA: TGTGCCAGCAGCTTAGCGAAGGGGCTTGGCTACACCTTC. It specifies CASSLAKGLGYTF.

Only a few counts were recorded for this clonotype. V is TRBV5-1 and J is TRBJ1-2; 9 bases agree with TRBD1. CDR1 is SGHRS and CDR2 is YFSETQ in the germline V gene. With V trimmed by 4 bases and J by 3 bases, 4 bases remained unmatched. This CDR3 spans 14 amino acids. This CDR3 is CASSIGTGHYGYTF. The CDR3 DNA sequence: TGCGCCAGCAGCATCGGGACAGGGCACTATGGCTACACCTTC.

The chain employs TRBV5-1 and TRBJ1-1; 7 nucleotides agree with TRBD1. Germline assignment: CDR1 SGHRS and CDR2 YFSETQ. CDR3 length: 14 residues. Unmatched junction bases numbered 2, after V lost 2 bases and J lost 1 base. In DNA form, the CDR3 reads TGCGCCAGCAGCTTCGGACAGGCGAACACTGAAGCTTTCTTT. As protein: CASSFGQANTEAFF.

The CDR3 region has the DNA TGCGCCAGCAGCGCAGTAGACAATGAGCAGTTCTTC. Its translation: CASSAVDNEQFF. This sequence joins TRBV5-1 and TRBJ2-1; no firm D call. Germline CDR1 SGHRS, CDR2 YFSETQ. Trimming removed 4 bases at V and 5 bases at J, with 7 bases between. The CDR3 spans 12 residues.

This clonotype has only a few counts. The V gene is TRBV12-3 or TRBV12-4, the J gene TRBJ1-5; 9 positions agree with TRBD1. This CDR3 has 16 residues. V lost 5 bases to trimming and J lost 2 bases; unmatched junction nucleotides: 7. The CDR3, as DNA: TGTGCCAGCAGTCCAACGTACAGGGGGCGCAATCAGCCCCAGCATTTT. Its translation is CASSPTYRGRNQPQHF.

This clonotype was found once. The gene calls are TRBV12-3 or TRBV12-4 and TRBJ2-5, with TRBD1 matching over 8 bases. The CDR3 runs 16 residues. After removal of 4 bases from V and 0 bases from J, the junction contained 7 bases not matched to a gene. This chain's CDR3 is CASSSGQGPYQETQYF. The CDR3 DNA is TGTGCCAGCAGTTCTGGACAGGGCCCGTACCAAGAGACCCAGTACTTC.

This chain joins TRBV5-1 and TRBJ2-1, with 8 bases matching TRBD2. The CDR3 extends over 18 amino acids. Germline V lookup: CDR1 SGHRS, CDR2 YFSETQ. V was pared by 1 base and J by 8 bases, with 17 bases of the junction left unmatched. The CDR3 sequence is CASSLRPIVAGLGDEQFF. In DNA form, the CDR3 reads TGCGCCAGCAGCTTGAGGCCTATAGTAGCGGGGCTAGGGGATGAGCAGTTCTTC.

The chain carries TRBV3-1 and TRBJ1-5; tentative D call: TRBD1 (6 bases). Per germline, CDR1 LGHDT and CDR2 YNNKEL (reference sequence). The germline V and J ends were trimmed by 11 bases and 6 bases, with 14 bases remaining between them. The CDR3 spans 12 residues. The CDR3 is CASAGVGQPQHF. For the CDR3, the DNA is TGTGCCTCCGCAGGGGTGGGTCAGCCCCAGCATTTT.

The chain carries TRBV20-1 and TRBJ1-5; D unresolved. Germline V lookup: CDR1 DFQATT, CDR2 SNEGSKA (reference sequence). The V gene lost 5 bases and the J gene lost 0 bases, with 17 bases spanning the gap. This CDR3 region has 16 residues. In DNA, the CDR3 is TGCAGTGCTTCCCAACTGGACCGCCATAGCAATCAGCCCCAGCATTTT. It is translated as CSASQLDRHSNQPQHF.

The chain employs TRBV9 and TRBJ1-2; possible D gene TRBD1, 5 bases. Germline CDR1 and CDR2: SGDLS and YYNGEE. This CDR3 is built from 18 residues. The V gene lost 3 bases and the J gene lost 4 bases, with 25 bases spanning the gap. DNA of the CDR3: TGTGCCAGCAGCGGCCGAGACAGTATAGGATCATCTAGCTATGGCTACACCTTC. Encoded protein: CASSGRDSIGSSSYGYTF.